The 11 T cell receptor beta chains in this list originate from one sample, sequenced in a study of OX40 agonist ivuxolimab in advanced cancers. Data came from immunoSEQ multiplex PCR; TCRdb stores just in-frame clones and leaves some out. The sample holds 52,000 or so clones, roughly 89% seen once. The sequencing here drew on CD4+ or CD8+ T cells sorted from blood, taken in a trial of the OX40 agonist ivuxolimab. The receptors stem from an adult with an advanced solid tumor such as melanoma, head and neck, liver or kidney cancer.

The genes are TRBV5-1 and TRBJ1-4; tentative D call: TRBD1 (5 bases). The germline gives CDR1 SGHRS, CDR2 YFSETQ. V was shortened by 7 bases and J by 3 bases, with 13 bases between the two germline ends. CDR3 length: 14 amino acids. CDR3 in DNA: TGCGCCAGCTCCCAAGGAGGGGCTAATGAAAAACTGTTTTTT. This codes for CASSQGGANEKLFF.

The gene calls are TRBV7-8 and TRBJ1-6, with 7 bases lining up with TRBD1. V trimming: 0 bases; J trimming: 10 bases; junction bases outside the gene matches: 9. The germline V gene has CDR1 SGHVS and CDR2 FQNEAQ. The CDR3 extends over 16 amino acids. The CDR3 DNA follows: TGTGCCAGCAGCTTAGCCCGATTGACAGGGAAGTCACCCCTCCACTTT. This sequence encodes CASSLARLTGKSPLHF.

This clone appeared a few times. The chain joins TRBV5-5 to TRBJ2-7; 10 nucleotides line up with TRBD2. The trim removed 0 bases at V and 2 bases at J, leaving 5 bases unmatched. The germline gives CDR1 SGHKS, CDR2 YYEKEE (reference sequence). The length of the CDR3 is 16 residues. CDR3 loop: CASSLAGTSAPYEQYF. CDR3 bases: TGTGCCAGCAGCTTGGCGGGGACTAGCGCTCCCTACGAGCAGTACTTC.

This chain joins TRBV6-1 and TRBJ1-5, with unresolved D. CDR1 and CDR2 from the germline V gene are MNHNS and SASEGT. The CDR3 extends over 15 amino acids. V lost 4 bases and J 4 bases, leaving 14 bases between the germline ends. The CDR3 coding sequence is TGTGCCAGCAGTGCCAACACGGCCTCGAATCAGCCCCAGCATTTT. Protein product: CASSANTASNQPQHF.

V gene TRBV9 combines with J gene TRBJ1-5, with 9 bases lining up with TRBD1. V lost 3 bases to trimming and J lost 6 bases; unmatched junction nucleotides: 7. CDR3 length: 15 residues. Germline lookup yields CDR1 SGDLS and CDR2 YYNGEE. CDR3 sequence reads: CASSAGQGFGQPQHF. CDR3 DNA: TGTGCCAGCAGCGCGGGACAGGGTTTCGGTCAGCCCCAGCATTTT.

Remarks on this clone: At the DNA level, this CDR3 is encoded by other sequences in the same sample as well. The CDR3 sequence: CSGRGGGRNTEAFF. The CDR3 region has the DNA TGCAGCGGTCGGGGTGGGGGCCGGAACACTGAAGCTTTCTTT. The V gene is TRBV29-1, the J gene TRBJ1-1; maybe TRBD1 (6 bases). Germline values: CDR1 SQVTM, CDR2 ANQGSEA. The CDR3 contains 14 residues. The V gene lost 7 bases and the J gene lost 1 base, with 16 bases spanning the gap. Variable domain in full (rest from reference TRBV29-1 and TRBJ1-1): SAVISQKPSRDICQRGTSLTIQCQVDSQVTMMFWYRQQPGQSLTLIATANQGSEATYESGFVIDKFPISRPNLTFSTLTVSNMSPEDSSIYLCSGRGGGRNTEAFFGQGTRLTVV.

The chain links TRBV28 to TRBJ1-3, with D tentatively TRBD1 (6 bases). The CDR3 sequence is 17 residues long. The germline V gene encodes CDR1 MDHEN and CDR2 SYDVKM. V shed 4 bases and J shed 3 bases, with 19 bases lying between them. As DNA, the CDR3 is TGTGCCAGCAGTTCCCCTACGCGGGGGGCTTATGGAAACACCATATATTTT. It encodes CASSSPTRGAYGNTIYF.

This chain links TRBV18 with TRBJ1-1; 7 positions agree with TRBD1. With 6 bases clipped from V and 0 bases from J, the junction kept 4 bases outside the gene matches. The germline V gene has CDR1 KGHSH and CDR2 LQKENI. The CDR3 has 14 amino acids. The CDR3 DNA reads TGTGCCAGCTCCCCGGGACAGCTGAACACTGAAGCTTTCTTT. Amino acids: CASSPGQLNTEAFF.

The chain uses TRBV7-8 and TRBJ1-5; D unresolved. Germline V gene data show CDR1 as SGHVS and CDR2 as FQNEAQ. The CDR3 has 14 residues. The V end lost 1 base, the J end lost 3 bases, and 7 bases lay between the germline ends. CDR3 in amino acids: CASSLGLINQPQHF. The CDR3 bases are TGTGCCAGCAGCTTAGGTTTAATCAATCAGCCCCAGCATTTT.

The CDR3 DNA is TGCGCCAGCAGCTTGGCCGTTTCTAGCGGGAAAAGCGAGCAGTACTTC. Encoded protein: CASSLAVSSGKSEQYF. The chain has TRBV5-1 and TRBJ2-7; 9 bases are shared with TRBD2. This CDR3 contains 16 residues. V gave up 0 bases and J gave up 6 bases; unmatched junction bases: 10. Looked up from germline, CDR1 is SGHRS and CDR2 is YFSETQ.

The CDR3 here is CASGGTEIWADTQYF. In DNA form, the CDR3 reads TGCGCCAGCGGGGGGACTGAAATTTGGGCAGATACGCAGTATTTT. The chain links TRBV5-1 to TRBJ2-3, with a tentative D call TRBD2 (6 bases). The CDR3 is made up of 15 amino acids. From germline, CDR1 is SGHRS and CDR2 YFSETQ. Trimming removed 7 bases from V and 4 bases from J, with 19 bases in between.